A selection of T cell receptor beta chains follows, all from one sample in a study of blood T cell repertoires in COVID-19. Data came from immunoSEQ multiplex PCR; TCRdb stores just in-frame clones and leaves some out. The sample has 200,000 to 300,000 clones, approximately 87% seen once; the top ten hold 6.2%. Sequencing was done on a sample of peripheral blood. The receptors derive from a man aged 55 to 70 with acute or convalescent COVID-19. Both conserved end residues are part of each CDR3. Fields, in order: CDR3 DNA, CDR3 protein, D gene, clone size, V gene, J gene. The D gene is left open where the match is weak. Part of the rows lack a size; the others show once, few, many or a class for expanded clones.

TGTGCCAGCAGACCCTCCGGGACAGAGAATTCACCCCTCCACTTT,CASRPSGTENSPLHF,TRBD1,.,TRBV6-6,TRBJ1-6
TGTGCCAGCAGCCTCAGGGGGCGCAGCTCCTACGAGCAGTACTTC,CASSLRGRSSYEQYF,TRBD1,.,TRBV7-2,TRBJ2-7
TGCGCCAGCAGCTCCGACGGGGAGGGGTATGGCTACACCTTC,CASSSDGEGYGYTF,.,.,TRBV5-1,TRBJ1-2
TGTGCCAGCAGCTCCCTAGCGGGAGCGAACAATGAGCAGTTCTTC,CASSSLAGANNEQFF,TRBD2,.,TRBV7-3,TRBJ2-1
TGCGCCAGCAGTGAAAGACAGACATATAGCACAGATACGCAGTATTTT,CASSERQTYSTDTQYF,.,.,TRBV10-2,TRBJ2-3
TGTGCCAGCAGCGCCGGGACAGGGGAGTCACCCCTCCACTTT,CASSAGTGESPLHF,TRBD1,.,TRBV6-5,TRBJ1-6
TGTGCCAGTAGCCCAGAAGGGCTAGCGGGACATCGGGAGCAGTTCTTC,CASSPEGLAGHREQFF,TRBD2,.,TRBV19,TRBJ2-1
TGTGCCAGCAGTTGGGCAGAAGAACAGCCCCAGCATTTT,CASSWAEEQPQHF,.,.,TRBV28,TRBJ1-5
TGTGCCAGCAGCCAAGTGCTTAGCGGGAGTGTCGCCTACAATGAGCAGTTCTTC,CASSQVLSGSVAYNEQFF,TRBD2,.,TRBV3-1/TRBV3-2,TRBJ2-1
TGCGCCAGCAGCCCTGGCCGGGAGGCGAACACCGGGGAGCTGTTTTTT,CASSPGREANTGELFF,TRBD2,.,TRBV5-1,TRBJ2-2
TGTGCCAGTACCCGACCTAGCGGGAGGGGTTCCTACAATGAGCAGTTCTTC,CASTRPSGRGSYNEQFF,TRBD2,.,TRBV19,TRBJ2-1
TGTGCCAGCTCACTAGGACTGCCTGCTGATGGCTACACCTTC,CASSLGLPADGYTF,.,.,TRBV18,TRBJ1-2
TGTGCCAGCAGCCCCACCTCACGGTCTGGGGCCAACGTCCTGACTTTC,CASSPTSRSGANVLTF,.,.,TRBV11-2,TRBJ2-6
TGTGCCAGTAGTATGGGGACTTATTACAATGAGCAGTTCTTC,CASSMGTYYNEQFF,.,.,TRBV19,TRBJ2-1
TGCGCCAGCAGCTTGGGACAGGGGGCTAATGGCTACACCTTC,CASSLGQGANGYTF,TRBD1,.,TRBV5-1,TRBJ1-2
TGTGCCAGCAGTGACAGTTATAATTCACCCCTCCACTTT,CASSDSYNSPLHF,.,.,TRBV28,TRBJ1-6
TGTGCCAGCAGCTTAGCGGAGGAGCCCCCGGGTGAGCAGTTCTTC,CASSLAEEPPGEQFF,.,.,TRBV7-9,TRBJ2-1
TGTGCCTCGCAACGGGGCTCCTACGAGCAGTACTTC,CASQRGSYEQYF,.,.,TRBV30,TRBJ2-7
TGTGCCAGCAGTGAAACCCCCCCTACAGGGGATAATTCACCCCTCCACTTT,CASSETPPTGDNSPLHF,TRBD1,.,TRBV6-1,TRBJ1-6
TGCGCCAGCAGCTATTGGGGCCGGAGGCGGGGGTTCTTC,CASSYWGRRRGFF,.,.,TRBV5-1,TRBJ2-1
TGTGCCAGCAGCTCGGGAGGTTCCTACAATGAGCAGTTCTTC,CASSSGGSYNEQFF,TRBD2,.,TRBV5-4,TRBJ2-1
TGTGCCAGCAGCTTCCGTGGTAACCGCCAGGAGCAGTTCTTC,CASSFRGNRQEQFF,.,.,TRBV7-9,TRBJ2-1
TGTGCCAGCAGACCCGCAGGGATTACTCAGCCCCAGCATTTT,CASRPAGITQPQHF,.,few,TRBV6-5,TRBJ1-5
TGCGCCAGCAGCGGGATGACAGGGAACTATGGCTACACCTTC,CASSGMTGNYGYTF,TRBD1,.,TRBV5-1,TRBJ1-2
TGTGCCAGCAGTGTGGTCAGGGGGTTCTATGAGACCCAGTACTTC,CASSVVRGFYETQYF,TRBD1,.,TRBV2,TRBJ2-5
TGTGCCAGCAGCGCCGGACAGGGGGTCTCCAGGGGGGAGCTGTTTTTT,CASSAGQGVSRGELFF,TRBD1,.,TRBV9,TRBJ2-2
TGTGCCTGGAGCGCGGGGACCCCAGGCGCTGAAGCTTTCTTT,CAWSAGTPGAEAFF,.,.,TRBV30,TRBJ1-1
TGTGCCAGCAGTGACCCGGGACAACCTTCGAGTGAGCAGTACTTC,CASSDPGQPSSEQYF,.,once,TRBV6-1,TRBJ2-7
TGCAGCGTTGGACAGGGGACCTACGAGCAGTACTTC,CSVGQGTYEQYF,TRBD1,.,TRBV29-1,TRBJ2-7
TGTGCCAGCTCACCACTAAGGGCGGACGGGACTATGACCGGGGAGCTGTTTTTT,CASSPLRADGTMTGELFF,TRBD2,.,TRBV18,TRBJ2-2
TGTGCCAGCAGCCCCTCGGTGGGAAACACCATATATTTT,CASSPSVGNTIYF,.,.,TRBV7-9,TRBJ1-3
TGTGCCAGCATTAGCCGGGACAGGGGTTACTTC,CASISRDRGYF,TRBD1,.,TRBV6-5,TRBJ2-7
TGTGCCAGCAGCTTAGCCATTCTGACTAGCGGGTATGAGCAGTTCTTC,CASSLAILTSGYEQFF,TRBD2,few,TRBV7-2,TRBJ2-1
TGTGCCAGCAGCCAACGACTGCAAGAGACCCAGTACTTC,CASSQRLQETQYF,.,.,TRBV14,TRBJ2-5
TGCAGCGTTGAGGCGGAGAACACTGAAGCTTTCTTT,CSVEAENTEAFF,.,.,TRBV29-1,TRBJ1-1
TGCGCCAGCGGGCCGGACGGGGGTTTGAACACTGAAGCTTTCTTT,CASGPDGGLNTEAFF,.,.,TRBV5-1,TRBJ1-1
TGTGCCAGCAGCCCCCCAGGGAAGGCTAACTATGGCTACACCTTC,CASSPPGKANYGYTF,.,.,TRBV5-4,TRBJ1-2
TGTGCCAGCAGCCCGGACAGGGGAAATGGCTACACCTTC,CASSPDRGNGYTF,TRBD1,.,TRBV27,TRBJ1-2
TGTGCCAGCAGCTTGGTGGCAGGGTTGGTCGGCAATCAGCCCCAGCATTTT,CASSLVAGLVGNQPQHF,.,.,TRBV5-8,TRBJ1-5
TGTGCCAGCAGTCTCATGCAGCGACTAGCGAGTACCTACGAGCAGTACTTC,CASSLMQRLASTYEQYF,TRBD2,.,TRBV6-2/TRBV6-3,TRBJ2-7
TGTGCCAGTAGTAAGGTAGCGGGGACCAGCTATGGCTACACCTTC,CASSKVAGTSYGYTF,.,.,TRBV19,TRBJ1-2
TGTGCCAGCAGTTACTCGACTAGCTCCACCGGGGAGCTGTTTTTT,CASSYSTSSTGELFF,TRBD2,.,TRBV6-2/TRBV6-3,TRBJ2-2
TGTGCCAGCAGCCGGGGACAGGGGTTTCCAGATACGCAGTATTTT,CASSRGQGFPDTQYF,TRBD1,.,TRBV5-5,TRBJ2-3
TGTGCCAGCAGCTTACAACAGGTTCTCGAGCAGTACTTC,CASSLQQVLEQYF,.,.,TRBV11-2,TRBJ2-7
TGTGCCAGCAGCAAGAGCTACGAGCAGTACTTC,CASSKSYEQYF,.,few,TRBV21-1,TRBJ2-7
TGTGCCAGCAGCCAAGTCGGTAGCGGCAACAATGAGCAGTTCTTC,CASSQVGSGNNEQFF,.,.,TRBV3-1/TRBV3-2,TRBJ2-1
TGTGCCAGCAGCCAAGTTGGGCGGGCCTTGAACACCGGGGAGCTGTTTTTT,CASSQVGRALNTGELFF,.,few,TRBV4-2,TRBJ2-2
TGTGCCAGCTCACAAGGGACTAGCGGGAGGTCAACTTACAATGAGCAGTTCTTC,CASSQGTSGRSTYNEQFF,TRBD2,.,TRBV18,TRBJ2-1
TGTGCCAGCAGTTTGGTATCGGGGATTGCCTCTAGACCCCTCCACTTT,CASSLVSGIASRPLHF,.,.,TRBV28,TRBJ1-6
TGTGCCAGCAGCCCAGACCATACGGGGACCCAGTACTTC,CASSPDHTGTQYF,.,.,TRBV11-2,TRBJ2-5
TGCAGTGCTACCGTCGGTTACGAGCAGTACTTC,CSATVGYEQYF,.,once,TRBV20-1,TRBJ2-7
TGTGCCAGCAGCTCCGACAGGAGCTCCTACGAGCAGTACTTC,CASSSDRSSYEQYF,.,.,TRBV11-1,TRBJ2-7
TGTGCCAGCAGCCCACAGAAGCTAGCGGGAGCCTACAATGAGCAGTTCTTC,CASSPQKLAGAYNEQFF,TRBD2,.,TRBV9,TRBJ2-1